The 4 T cell receptor beta chains given below trace back to one sample, sequenced in a study of low-dose radiotherapy and immunotherapy resistance in tumors. Alpha- and beta-chain coverage of first-strand cDNA came from TRAV- and TRBV-specific primers. For amplifying TCRs, the PCR ran for about 22 cycles with Phusion, which was used together with a constant-region primer and the adapter on the V primers. TCRdb ran MiXCR on the reads and lists one entry per CDR3 protein. The profile shows about 7,200 distinct CDR3 sequences, under 70% of them singletons. These receptors came from a human donor with advanced metastatic prostate, ovarian, gallbladder or colorectal cancer (not recorded which). This table probably holds off-target reads from a library built for another chain.

J is TRBJ2-7 and V is TRBV18; D might be TRBD1 (6 bases). CDR1 and CDR2 from the germline V gene are KGHSH and LQKENI. The CDR3 contains 12 residues. Trimming left V 3 bases short and J 6 bases short, with 9 bases between. This chain's CDR3 is CASSPSRGEQYF. CDR3 DNA: TGTGCCAGCTCACCTTCCAGGGGCGAGCAGTACTTC.

CDR3 DNA sequence: TGTGCCAGCAGCGTAGGCAGGGCTACGGGTCAGGACGAGCAGTACTTC. Translated: CASSVGRATGQDEQYF. This chain connects TRBV9 to TRBJ2-7, with TRBD1 as a possible D gene (5 bases). Germline V lookup: CDR1 SGDLS, CDR2 YYNGEE. CDR3 size: 16 residues. V gave up 0 bases and J gave up 5 bases, with 18 bases separating them.

In its sample, this clonotype was seen a few times. The chain joins TRBV11-2 to TRBJ1-3, with 7 bases that match TRBD1. CDR1 and CDR2 (germline): SGHAT, FQNNGV. V was pared by 5 bases and J by 0 bases, with 7 bases of the junction left unmatched. This CDR3 is 16 amino acids long. The CDR3 DNA reads as TGTGCCAGCAGCCCCCGACAGGGAACCTCTGGAAACACCATATATTTT. Protein: CASSPRQGTSGNTIYF.

The rearrangement links TRBV28 to TRBJ2-2, with 10 nucleotides matching TRBD1. Germline lookup yields CDR1 MDHEN and CDR2 SYDVKM. The V gene end was trimmed by 6 bases and the J gene end by 7 bases; junction bases not matched to a gene: 11. CDR3 size: 16 residues. This CDR3 reads CASRQAGTGVVGELFF. In nucleotides, the CDR3 is TGTGCCAGCAGACAAGCCGGGACAGGGGTAGTCGGGGAGCTGTTTTTT.